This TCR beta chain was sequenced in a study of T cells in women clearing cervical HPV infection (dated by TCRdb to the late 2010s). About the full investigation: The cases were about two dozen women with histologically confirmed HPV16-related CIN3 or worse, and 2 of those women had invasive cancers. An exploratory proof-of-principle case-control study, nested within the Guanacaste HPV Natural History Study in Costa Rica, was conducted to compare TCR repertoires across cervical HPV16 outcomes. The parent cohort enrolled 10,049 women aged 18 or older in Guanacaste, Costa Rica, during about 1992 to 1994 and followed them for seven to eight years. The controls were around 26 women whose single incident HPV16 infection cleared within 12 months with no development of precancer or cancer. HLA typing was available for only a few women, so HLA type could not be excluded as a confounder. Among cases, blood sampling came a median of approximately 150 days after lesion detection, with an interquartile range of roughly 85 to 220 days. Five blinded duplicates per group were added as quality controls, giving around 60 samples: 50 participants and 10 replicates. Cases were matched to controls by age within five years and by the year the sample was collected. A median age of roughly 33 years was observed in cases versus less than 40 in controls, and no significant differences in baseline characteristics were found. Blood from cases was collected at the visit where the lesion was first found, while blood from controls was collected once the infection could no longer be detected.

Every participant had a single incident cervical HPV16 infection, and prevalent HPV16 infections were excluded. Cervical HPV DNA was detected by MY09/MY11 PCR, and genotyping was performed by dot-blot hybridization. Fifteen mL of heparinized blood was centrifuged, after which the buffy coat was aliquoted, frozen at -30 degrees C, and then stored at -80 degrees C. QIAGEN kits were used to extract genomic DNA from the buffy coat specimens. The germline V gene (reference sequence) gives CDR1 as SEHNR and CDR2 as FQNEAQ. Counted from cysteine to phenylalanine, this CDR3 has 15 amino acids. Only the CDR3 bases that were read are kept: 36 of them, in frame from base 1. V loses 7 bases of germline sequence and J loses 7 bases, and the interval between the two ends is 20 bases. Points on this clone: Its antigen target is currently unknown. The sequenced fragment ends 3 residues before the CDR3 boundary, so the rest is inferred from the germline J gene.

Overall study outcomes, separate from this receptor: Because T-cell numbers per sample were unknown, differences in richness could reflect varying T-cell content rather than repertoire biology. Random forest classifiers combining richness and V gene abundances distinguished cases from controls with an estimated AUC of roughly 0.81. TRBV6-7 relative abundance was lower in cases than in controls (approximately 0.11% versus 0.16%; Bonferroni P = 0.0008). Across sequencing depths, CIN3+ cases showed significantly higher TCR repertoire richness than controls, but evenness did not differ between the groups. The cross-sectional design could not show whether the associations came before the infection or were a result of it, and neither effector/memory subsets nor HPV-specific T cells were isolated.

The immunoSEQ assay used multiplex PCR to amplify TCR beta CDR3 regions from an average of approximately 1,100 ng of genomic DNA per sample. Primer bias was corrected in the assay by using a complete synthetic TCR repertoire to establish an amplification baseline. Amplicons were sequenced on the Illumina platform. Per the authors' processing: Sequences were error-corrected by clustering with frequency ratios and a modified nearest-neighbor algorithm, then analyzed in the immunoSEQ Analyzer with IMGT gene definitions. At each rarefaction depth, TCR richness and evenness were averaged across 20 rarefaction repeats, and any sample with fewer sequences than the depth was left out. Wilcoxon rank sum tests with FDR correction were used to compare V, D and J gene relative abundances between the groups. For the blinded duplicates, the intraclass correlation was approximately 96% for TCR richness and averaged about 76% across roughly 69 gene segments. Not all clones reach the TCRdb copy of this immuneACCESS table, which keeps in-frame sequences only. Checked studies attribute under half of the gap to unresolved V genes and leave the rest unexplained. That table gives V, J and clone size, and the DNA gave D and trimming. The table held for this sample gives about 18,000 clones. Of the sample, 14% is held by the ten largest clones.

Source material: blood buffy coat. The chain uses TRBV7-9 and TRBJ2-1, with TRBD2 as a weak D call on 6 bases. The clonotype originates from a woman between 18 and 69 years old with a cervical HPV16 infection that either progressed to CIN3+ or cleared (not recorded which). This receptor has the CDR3 CASTTVGSLGNEQFF. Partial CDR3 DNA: TGTGCCAGCACGACAGTCGGGAGTTTAGGTAATGAG.